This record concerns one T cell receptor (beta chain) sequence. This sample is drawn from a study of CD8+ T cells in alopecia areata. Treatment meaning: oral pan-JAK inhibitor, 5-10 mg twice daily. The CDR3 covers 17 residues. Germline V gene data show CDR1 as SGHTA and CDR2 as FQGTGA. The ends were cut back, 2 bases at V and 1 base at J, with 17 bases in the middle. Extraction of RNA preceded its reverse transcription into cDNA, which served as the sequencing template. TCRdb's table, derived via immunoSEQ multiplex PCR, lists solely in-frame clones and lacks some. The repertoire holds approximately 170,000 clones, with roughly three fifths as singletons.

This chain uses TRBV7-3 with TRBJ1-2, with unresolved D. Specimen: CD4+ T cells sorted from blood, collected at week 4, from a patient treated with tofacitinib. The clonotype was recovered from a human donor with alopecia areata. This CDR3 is CASSLFGPQGGNYGYTF. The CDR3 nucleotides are TGTGCCAGCAGCTTATTTGGTCCCCAAGGCGGTAACTATGGCTACACCTTC.